Included here is one T cell receptor beta chain sequence, with context. PCR was performed using 60 Vbeta and 13 Jbeta primers. TCRdb's table, derived via immunoSEQ multiplex PCR, lists solely in-frame clones and lacks some. The data hold 90,000 to 150,000 clones, with less than 75% observed a single time. The data derive from a study of cytomegalovirus exposure and HLA in healthy donors. Deletions cut 3 bases from V and 2 bases from J, with 8 bases between. The V gene's germline CDR1 is MDHEN and CDR2 SYDVKM. The CDR3 is 14 amino acids. Sequencing used PBMCs. The chain couples TRBV28 to TRBJ2-1; TRBD1 is a possible D gene (6 bases). This TCR came from a woman aged 40 to 50 in good health and CMV-seronegative. In DNA, the CDR3 is TGTGCCAGCAGTTTGGCAGGGGCCTACAATGAGCAGTTCTTC. Translation gives CASSLAGAYNEQFF.